The rows below give T cell receptor beta chains drawn from one sample of a study of blood T cell repertoires in COVID-19. Repertoires were generated with immunoSEQ multiplex PCR, while TCRdb's copy carries only in-frame clones and drops some. The sample lists under 200,000 clones; less than 85% were seen once. The material sequenced was PBMCs or T cells enriched from blood (not recorded which). The receptor source for this set is a woman aged 60 to 75 with acute COVID-19. The CDR3 runs from the conserved cysteine through the conserved F or W. The D gene is left open where the match is weak. Size is omitted from some rows. Given values are once, few, many or a class for expanded clones.

len | j_gene | v_gene | abundance | d_gene | CDR3nt | CDR3aa
17 | TRBJ1-3 | TRBV28 | - | - | TGTGCCAGCAGCCAAACCCGGTATGACACGCTTGGAAACACCATATATTTT | CASSQTRYDTLGNTIYF
12 | TRBJ1-2 | TRBV30 | - | - | TGTGCCTGGAGTTTAGCGCGAAATGGCTACACCTTC | CAWSLARNGYTF
13 | TRBJ1-1 | TRBV12-5 | - | TRBD1 | TGTGCTAGTGGGAGACAGGGAGACACTGAAGCTTTCTTT | CASGRQGDTEAFF
16 | TRBJ1-4 | TRBV10-3 | - | - | TGTGCCATCAGTGAGTCGCAGTCGGTAGGAGTCGGGGAACTGTTTTTT | CAISESQSVGVGELFF
15 | TRBJ1-1 | TRBV6-5 | - | - | TGTGCCAGCAGTCCCTTGACAGCCCCGAGGACTGAAGCTTTCTTT | CASSPLTAPRTEAFF
15 | TRBJ2-3 | TRBV7-8 | once | - | TGTGCCAGCACCCCTACGACGGGACTGACAGATACGCAGTATTTT | CASTPTTGLTDTQYF
14 | TRBJ1-1 | TRBV3-1/TRBV3-2 | - | - | TGTGCCAGCAGCGCACAGGGCGGCGACACTGAAGCTTTCTTT | CASSAQGGDTEAFF
16 | TRBJ1-1 | TRBV4-2 | - | TRBD1 | TGTGCCAGCAGCCATCTCCCGGGACAGGGGGGAGGTGAAGCTTTCTTT | CASSHLPGQGGGEAFF
16 | TRBJ2-7 | TRBV4-3 | - | TRBD1 | TGCGCCAGCAGCCAAGAAGGCGTAGGGGGCCCCTACGAGCAGTACTTC | CASSQEGVGGPYEQYF
14 | TRBJ1-4 | TRBV24-1 | - | - | TGTGCCACCAGTGCCGGGGGGCTTGATGAAAAACTGTTTTTT | CATSAGGLDEKLFF
14 | TRBJ2-3 | TRBV19 | - | - | TGTGCCAGTAGTATGGGGGGTGGCACAGATACGCAGTATTTT | CASSMGGGTDTQYF
17 | TRBJ2-2 | TRBV7-9 | - | TRBD2 | TGTGCCAGCAGCATGCGGGCGGGGGTCCGAATGGCCGGGGAGCTGTTTTTT | CASSMRAGVRMAGELFF
14 | TRBJ1-1 | TRBV7-8 | once | - | TGTGCCAGCAGCTTAACCCACGGGGGAACTGAAGCTTTCTTT | CASSLTHGGTEAFF
15 | TRBJ1-5 | TRBV27 | once | TRBD1 | TGTGCCAGCAGTGGCTTGACAGGGCGCAATCAGCCCCAGCATTTT | CASSGLTGRNQPQHF
14 | TRBJ2-7 | TRBV27 | - | TRBD1 | TGTGCCAGCAGTTACGGGACAGGGCTCTACGAGCAGTACTTC | CASSYGTGLYEQYF
13 | TRBJ1-4 | TRBV6-5 | - | TRBD1 | TGTGCCAGCAGTTACACAGGGGGAGGAAAACTGTTTTTT | CASSYTGGGKLFF
17 | TRBJ2-1 | TRBV18 | - | TRBD2 | TGTGCCAGCTCCCCTCTCTCGGGGGGAGGCTCCTACAATGAGCAGTTCTTC | CASSPLSGGGSYNEQFF
12 | TRBJ2-1 | TRBV12-3/TRBV12-4 | - | - | TGTGCCAGCAGGACAGAGTTTAATGAGCAGTTCTTC | CASRTEFNEQFF
20 | TRBJ2-4 | TRBV19 | once | TRBD2 | TGTGCCAGTAGTACCCAAAGACTAGCGGGGAACGGATCAGCCAAAAACATTCAGTACTTC | CASSTQRLAGNGSAKNIQYF
16 | TRBJ2-2 | TRBV4-1 | - | - | TGCGCCAGCAGCCAAGAGTGGCGGACTCACACCGGGGAGCTGTTTTTT | CASSQEWRTHTGELFF
15 | TRBJ1-1 | TRBV19 | few | TRBD1 | TGTGCCAGTAGTGCCCCGGGACAGGGGTTTCCTGAAGCTTTCTTT | CASSAPGQGFPEAFF
14 | TRBJ2-3 | TRBV25-1 | - | TRBD1 | TGTGCCAGCAGTGAACAGGGGGCAACAGATACGCAGTATTTT | CASSEQGATDTQYF
12 | TRBJ2-7 | TRBV7-9 | - | - | TGTGCCAGCAGCTACACGTCCTACGAGCAGTACTTC | CASSYTSYEQYF
14 | TRBJ1-1 | TRBV19 | - | - | TGTGCCAGTAGTATGGGGGGGGCAGACACTGAAGCTTTCTTT | CASSMGGADTEAFF
15 | TRBJ1-2 | TRBV7-9 | - | - | TGTGCCAGCAGCTTATCTCAGGGGTCGTTGGATGGCTACACCTTC | CASSLSQGSLDGYTF
13 | TRBJ1-1 | TRBV24-1 | - | - | TGTGCCACCAGTGATTTCTCAGGGACTGAAGCTTTCTTT | CATSDFSGTEAFF
14 | TRBJ1-1 | TRBV30 | - | - | TGTGCCTGGAGGTCGTCTCCGGGGAACACTGAAGCTTTCTTT | CAWRSSPGNTEAFF
14 | TRBJ2-2 | TRBV20-1 | - | - | TGCAGTGCTAGTAGGGGAGGTTACACCGGGGAGCTGTTTTTT | CSASRGGYTGELFF
12 | TRBJ2-3 | TRBV2 | - | - | TGTGCCAGCAGTGACCCAAAAGATACGCAGTATTTT | CASSDPKDTQYF
13 | TRBJ1-4 | TRBV30 | - | - | TGTGCCTGGAGTGGTCGGGGGGTTGAAAAACTGTTTTTT | CAWSGRGVEKLFF
13 | TRBJ1-6 | TRBV20-1 | once | - | TGCAGTGCGAGTCAGGGGCTTAATTCACCCCTCCACTTT | CSASQGLNSPLHF
14 | TRBJ1-4 | TRBV30 | - | TRBD1 | TGTGCCTGGAGTGGCGGGACAGTAAGTGAAAAACTGTTTTTT | CAWSGGTVSEKLFF
11 | TRBJ2-7 | TRBV6-5 | - | - | TGTGCCAGCAGTTCCCTTTACGAGCAGTACTTC | CASSSLYEQYF
11 | TRBJ1-2 | TRBV19 | few | TRBD1 | TGTGCCAGTAGTGTCGGGACAGCGTACACCTTC | CASSVGTAYTF
15 | TRBJ2-3 | TRBV10-3 | - | - | TGTGCCATCAGTGAAGGGCGGGGCTACACAGATACGCAGTATTTT | CAISEGRGYTDTQYF
18 | TRBJ2-6 | TRBV5-8 | - | - | TGTGCCAGCAGCTTGGAACAGGATCCCCTCTCTGGGGCCAACGTCCTGACTTTC | CASSLEQDPLSGANVLTF